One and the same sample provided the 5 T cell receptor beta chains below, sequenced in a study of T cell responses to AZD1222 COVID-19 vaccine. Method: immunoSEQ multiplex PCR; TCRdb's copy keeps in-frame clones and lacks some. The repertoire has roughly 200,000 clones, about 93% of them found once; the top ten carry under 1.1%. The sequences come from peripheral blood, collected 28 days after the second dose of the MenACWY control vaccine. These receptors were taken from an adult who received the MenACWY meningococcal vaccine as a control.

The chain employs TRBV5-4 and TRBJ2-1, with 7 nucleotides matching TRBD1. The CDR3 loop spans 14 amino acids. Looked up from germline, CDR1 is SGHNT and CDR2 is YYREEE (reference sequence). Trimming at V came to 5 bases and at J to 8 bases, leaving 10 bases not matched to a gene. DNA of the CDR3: TGTGCCAGCAGTCCGGACAGGTTTTTATATGAGCAGTTCTTC. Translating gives CASSPDRFLYEQFF.

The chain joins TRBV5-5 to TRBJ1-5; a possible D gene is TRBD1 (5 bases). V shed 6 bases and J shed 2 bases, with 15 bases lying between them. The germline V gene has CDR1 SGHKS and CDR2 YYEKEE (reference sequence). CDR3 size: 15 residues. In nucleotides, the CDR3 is TGTGCCAGCACCCCCTTCTGGGGGGGCAATCAGCCCCAGCATTTT. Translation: CASTPFWGGNQPQHF.

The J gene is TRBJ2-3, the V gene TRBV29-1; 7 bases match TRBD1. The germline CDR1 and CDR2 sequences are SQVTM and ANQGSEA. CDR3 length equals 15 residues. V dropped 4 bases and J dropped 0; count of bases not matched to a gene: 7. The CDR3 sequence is CSVVRQGTSTDTQYF. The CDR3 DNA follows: TGCAGCGTTGTCAGACAGGGTACTAGCACAGATACGCAGTATTTT.

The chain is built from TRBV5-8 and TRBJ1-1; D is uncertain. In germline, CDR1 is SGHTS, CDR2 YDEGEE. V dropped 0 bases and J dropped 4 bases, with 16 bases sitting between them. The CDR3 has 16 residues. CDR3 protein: CASSLAPQELGTEAFF. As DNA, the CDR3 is TGTGCCAGCAGCTTGGCACCTCAGGAGCTCGGCACTGAAGCTTTCTTT.

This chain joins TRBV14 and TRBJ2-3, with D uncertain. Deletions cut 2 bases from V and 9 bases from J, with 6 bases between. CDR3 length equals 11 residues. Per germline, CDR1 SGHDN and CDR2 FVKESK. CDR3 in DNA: TGTGCCAGCAGCCAAAGGAACACGCAGTATTTT. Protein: CASSQRNTQYF.